This T cell receptor beta chain was identified during a study of cytomegalovirus exposure and HLA in healthy donors. Study-wide points: TCR beta chains numbering more than 150 were designated cytomegalovirus-associated. Available immune exposure information was restricted to CMV serostatus only. Per a later analysis, roughly 17,000 TCR beta sequences showed association with HLA alleles at 0.05 false discovery rate.

Vbeta (60) and Jbeta (13) primers were used in the PCR. Assay: immunoSEQ multiplex PCR; the TCRdb copy retains only in-frame clones and omits some. The data hold 150,000 to 200,000 clones, with nearly 80% observed a single time. Details on this clone: The antigen is not known.

The TCR was taken from a middle-aged man in good health and CMV-seropositive. Sequencing input: PBMCs.

The CDR3 region has the DNA TGTGCCAGCAGCCCTTATAGCGGGGGGGGTGGTGGCTACACCTTC. It codes for CASSPYSGGGGGYTF. The V call is TRBV9, the J call TRBJ1-2; tentatively, D is TRBD1 (5 bases). Per the germline V gene, CDR1 is SGDLS and CDR2 is YYNGEE. The CDR3 runs 15 residues. V lost 4 bases and J lost 7, with 20 bases in between.